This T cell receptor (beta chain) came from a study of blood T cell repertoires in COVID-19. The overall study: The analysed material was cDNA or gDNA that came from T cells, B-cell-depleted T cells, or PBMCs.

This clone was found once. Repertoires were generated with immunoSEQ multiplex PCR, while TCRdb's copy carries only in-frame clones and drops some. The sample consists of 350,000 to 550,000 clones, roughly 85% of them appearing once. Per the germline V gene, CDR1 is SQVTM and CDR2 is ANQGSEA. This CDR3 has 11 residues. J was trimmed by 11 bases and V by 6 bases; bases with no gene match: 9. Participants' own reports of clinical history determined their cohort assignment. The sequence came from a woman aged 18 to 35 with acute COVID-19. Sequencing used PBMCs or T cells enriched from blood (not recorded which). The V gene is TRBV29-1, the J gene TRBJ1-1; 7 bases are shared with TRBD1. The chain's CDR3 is CSVSPDRLAFF. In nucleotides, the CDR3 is TGCAGCGTCAGCCCGGACAGGTTGGCTTTCTTT.